This entry is about one T cell receptor (beta chain). Antigen specificity is unknown. This sample was included in a study of shared clonotypes between healthy human individuals. Across the whole study: CD4 naive cells filled three plates per donor, CD4 memory three, CD8 naive two and CD8 memory one. Study-level findings and limits: Few donors restricted represented genetic and exposure-history diversity. Sharing across four donors was highest in naive CD4 (roughly 5%) and lowest in memory CD8 (approximately 0.4%).

Naive-designated CD8 cells lacked CD45RO, were positively enriched for CCR7, and omitted terminally differentiated effector memory CD45RA+ cells. Donors had no recently reported acute infections or vaccinations and were HIV-negative. Germline CDR1 LGHNA, CDR2 YNFKEQ. The CDR3 covers 13 residues. V lost 4 bases to trimming and J lost 10 bases, with 14 bases between them. Libraries were prepared by immunoSEQ multiplex PCR; TCRdb keeps only in-frame clonotypes and omits some of them. The repertoire holds millions of clones, with roughly 91% as singletons. The gene calls are TRBV4-2 and TRBJ2-1; possibly TRBD1 or TRBD2 for D (7 bases each). Sequenced material: naive CD8+ T cells from PBMCs. The source is a young man in good health. Some clones in this sample may be carry-over from other donors' samples. CDR3 loop: CASSPRQGGEQFF. The CDR3 DNA reads as TGTGCCAGCAGCCCAAGACAGGGAGGGGAGCAGTTCTTC.